This T cell receptor (beta chain) stems from a study of early stage breast cancer tumors. Each sample had two DNA replicates, around 0.45 ug blood or roughly 1.4 ug tissue. Clones were read by immunoSEQ multiplex PCR, and TCRdb kept only the in-frame ones, dropping some. The repertoire has about 14,000 clones, 84% of them found once; the top ten carry over 4.5%. With regard to this clone: Its antigen is unidentified.

The study, taken as a whole, reports: Tumors had 2 to 3-fold higher T cell density and higher clonality than adjacent normal breast tissue.

This TCR derives from a person aged 25 to 39 with breast cancer. Source material: normal breast tissue next to the tumor.

CDR3 loop: CASSPGDRTNEQFF. The CDR3 DNA is TGTGCCAGCAGTCCGGGAGACAGGACCAATGAGCAGTTCTTC. The rearrangement uses TRBV27 and TRBJ2-1; possibly TRBD1 or TRBD2 for D (6 bases each). Germline CDR1 MNHEY, CDR2 SMNVEV (reference sequence). This CDR3 has 14 residues. V was shortened by 5 bases and J by 6 bases, with 14 bases between the two germline ends.